Shown below are 31 T cell receptor beta chains from a single sample sequenced in a study of blood T cell repertoires in COVID-19. Sequencing was performed with immunoSEQ multiplex PCR; in TCRdb, only in-frame clones are kept and a portion is missing. Of about 310,000 clones in the sample, 90% were seen once. Sequenced input: peripheral blood. The source is a woman aged 25 to 45 with COVID-19, enrolled during active disease.

This sequence joins TRBV19 and TRBJ2-3, with TRBD1 matching 12 bases. The CDR3 has 15 residues. CDR1 is LNHDA, CDR2 SQIVND, per germline (reference sequence). With V trimmed by 6 bases and J by 1 base, 2 bases remained unmatched. DNA for the CDR3: TGTGCCAGTAGCGGGACAGGGGGCGGCACAGATACGCAGTATTTT. The encoded protein is CASSGTGGGTDTQYF.

In its sample, this clone was seen once. The chain joins TRBV6-5 to TRBJ1-1, with unresolved D. The CDR3 extends over 14 amino acids. Per the germline V gene, CDR1 is MNHEY and CDR2 is SVGAGI. V shed 2 bases and J shed 3 bases, with 10 bases lying between them. The CDR3: CASSYPEWDTEAFF. CDR3 sequence (DNA): TGTGCCAGCAGTTACCCGGAGTGGGACACTGAAGCTTTCTTT.

V and J are TRBV6-6 and TRBJ2-1; TRBD1 matches at 8 bases. From germline, CDR1 is MNHNY and CDR2 SVGAGI (reference sequence). The length of the CDR3 is 16 residues. The trim removed 7 bases at V and 6 bases at J, leaving 14 bases unmatched. In DNA, the CDR3 is TGTGCCAGCAAACAACCGGGACAGGAGGGAATCAATGAGCAGTTCTTC. Protein sequence: CASKQPGQEGINEQFF.

The chain uses TRBV19 and TRBJ1-5; 10 nucleotides agree with TRBD1. The CDR3 is 17 amino acids. CDR1 and CDR2 (germline): LNHDA, SQIVND (reference sequence). Trimming took 5 bases from V and 0 from J; bases not matched to a gene: 7. The chain's CDR3 is CASSSDRGVNSNQPQHF. CDR3 nucleotide sequence: TGTGCCAGTAGTTCGGACAGGGGGGTTAATAGCAATCAGCCCCAGCATTTT.

J is TRBJ1-1 and V is TRBV9; TRBD1 aligns across 7 bases. The CDR3 is 15 residues long. The V gene end was trimmed by 3 bases and the J gene end by 4 bases; junction bases not matched to a gene: 9. Per the germline V gene, CDR1 is SGDLS and CDR2 is YYNGEE. As DNA, the CDR3 is TGTGCCAGCAGCGCCCAGACAGGGTTCGGCACTGAAGCTTTCTTT. It is translated as CASSAQTGFGTEAFF.

V gene TRBV24-1 combines with J gene TRBJ1-1, with D uncertain. The CDR3 is 13 amino acids. Per germline, CDR1 KGHDR and CDR2 SFDVKD. Between the trimmed V and J ends, which lost 5 bases and 1 base, there was a span of 7 bases. The CDR3 coding sequence is TGTGCCACCAGTGGGGCAGGGAACACTGAAGCTTTCTTT. Amino acid sequence: CATSGAGNTEAFF.

This sequence joins TRBV2 and TRBJ2-7; 9 bases are shared with TRBD2. CDR1 SNHLY and CDR2 FYNNEI come from the germline V gene. There are 15 residues in the CDR3. The trim removed 5 bases at V and 3 bases at J, leaving 8 bases unmatched. CDR3 coding DNA: TGTGCCAGCAGTCAAGAGCGGGGGGTCCTCTACGAGCAGTACTTC. Translated: CASSQERGVLYEQYF.

The V gene is TRBV7-9, the J gene TRBJ2-2, with 7 bases that match TRBD1. The CDR3 is made up of 19 amino acids. Trimming cost V 5 bases and J 1 base; bases outside gene matches: 16. Germline V CDR1 and CDR2: SEHNR, FQNEAQ (reference sequence). Here the CDR3 reads CASSGGVFRGQLNTGELFF. CDR3 coding DNA: TGTGCCAGCAGCGGAGGCGTGTTCAGGGGACAGTTGAACACCGGGGAGCTGTTTTTT.

V usage is TRBV6-5 and J usage is TRBJ2-5; TRBD1 aligns across 7 bases. Germline CDR1 reads MNHEY; CDR2 reads SVGAGI. The CDR3 is 15 amino acids. The V and J ends lost 7 bases and 4 bases, in that order; junction bases with no gene match: 12. CDR3 residues: CASIQGRGSGETQYF. The DNA of the CDR3 is TGTGCCAGCATCCAAGGCAGGGGGAGTGGAGAGACCCAGTACTTC.

This chain joins TRBV10-1 and TRBJ2-1; possibly TRBD2 for D (5 bases). CDR1 is WNHNN, CDR2 SYGVQD, per germline (reference sequence). The CDR3 covers 14 residues. V lost 8 bases and J 5 bases, leaving 16 bases between the germline ends. The CDR3, as DNA: TGCGCCAGCGGAGCGAGCGGCGTGCACAATGAGCAGTTCTTC. Protein product: CASGASGVHNEQFF.

V is TRBV10-1 and J is TRBJ2-3, with D possibly being TRBD2 (7 bases). Trimming pared 3 bases from V and 6 bases from J, leaving 13 bases between. Germline V gene lookup returns CDR1 WNHNN and CDR2 SYGVQD (reference sequence). The CDR3 is 14 amino acids. The CDR3 region has the DNA TGCGCCAGCAGTGATGGCGGGGGCCGGGATACGCAGTATTTT. Translation gives CASSDGGGRDTQYF.

The gene calls are TRBV5-4 and TRBJ1-1; 7 bases align to TRBD1. This CDR3 is built from 13 residues. Germline CDR1 and CDR2: SGHNT and YYREEE (reference sequence). The J segment lost 4 bases and the V segment lost 4 bases, leaving 4 bases of the junction unmatched. CDR3 protein: CASSAQGGTEAFF. For the CDR3, the DNA is TGTGCCAGCAGCGCGCAGGGGGGCACTGAAGCTTTCTTT.

The chain uses TRBV5-6 and TRBJ2-3; D unclear. Germline lookup yields CDR1 SGHDT and CDR2 YYEEEE. The CDR3 has 14 residues. V was cut by 2 bases and J by 2 bases, with 9 bases left in between. This CDR3 reads CASSLYSFTDTQYF. The CDR3 coding sequence is TGTGCCAGCAGCTTATATTCGTTCACAGATACGCAGTATTTT.

The V and J genes are TRBV9 and TRBJ1-3, with TRBD1 matching 9 bases. V trimming: 0 bases; J trimming: 2 bases; junction bases outside the gene matches: 3. The CDR3 runs 16 residues. The germline gives CDR1 SGDLS, CDR2 YYNGEE. CDR3 coding DNA: TGTGCCAGCAGCGTAGATGGGACAGGGACTGGAAACACCATATATTTT. Its translation: CASSVDGTGTGNTIYF.

The chain has TRBV5-4 and TRBJ2-1; D possibly corresponds to TRBD2 (5 bases). Looked up from germline, CDR1 is SGHNT and CDR2 is YYREEE (reference sequence). The CDR3 is made up of 14 amino acids. Trimming stripped 0 bases from V and 5 bases from J, with 9 bases between. CDR3 bases: TGTGCCAGCAGCTTGGTGGACTCACACAATGAGCAGTTCTTC. This encodes CASSLVDSHNEQFF.

The sample holds one count of this clone. CDR3 in amino acids: CASSPRTGETNTEAFF. The CDR3 region has the DNA TGTGCCAGCAGCCCCCGGACAGGGGAGACGAACACTGAAGCTTTCTTT. V gene TRBV11-2 combines with J gene TRBJ1-1; 9 nucleotides align to TRBD1. The CDR3 loop spans 16 amino acids. Losses at the gene ends were 5 bases for V and 1 base for J; bases not matched to a gene: 8. The germline V gene has CDR1 SGHAT and CDR2 FQNNGV.

A few counts support this clone. This chain connects TRBV28 to TRBJ2-1; 7 bases match TRBD2. Losses at the gene ends were 6 bases for V and 13 bases for J; bases not matched to a gene: 6. Germline values: CDR1 MDHEN, CDR2 SYDVKM. The CDR3 sequence is 11 residues long. In nucleotides, the CDR3 is TGTGCCAGCAGACGAACTAGCGAACAGTTCTTC. It is translated as CASRRTSEQFF.

To note about this clone: A read error may produce the germline difference seen at one junction end. J is TRBJ2-1 and V is TRBV6-6; TRBD2 might be the D (5 bases). The CDR3 sequence is 14 residues long. CDR1 is MNHNY, CDR2 SVGAGI, per germline (reference sequence). CDR3: CGQQYGLSYDEQFF. CDR3 sequence (DNA): TGTGGCCAGCAGTACGGACTCTCCTACGATGAGCAGTTCTTC.

The rearrangement uses TRBV18 and TRBJ1-1; 7 nucleotides agree with TRBD1. Losses at the gene ends were 6 bases for V and 5 bases for J; bases not matched to a gene: 6. CDR1 KGHSH and CDR2 LQKENI come from the germline V gene. The CDR3 has 13 residues. CDR3 loop: CASSRQGGTEAFF. In DNA form, the CDR3 reads TGTGCCAGCTCGCGACAGGGAGGAACTGAAGCTTTCTTT.

The chain carries TRBV30 and TRBJ1-3, with 7 positions matching TRBD1. CDR1 is GTSNPN, CDR2 SVGIG, per germline (reference sequence). V was clipped by 6 bases and J by 4 bases; unmatched bases: 9. The CDR3 runs 14 residues. The CDR3, as DNA: TGTGCCTGTCAAGAGGGGGCAGGGGGAAACACCATATATTTT. Translation: CACQEGAGGNTIYF.

The chain joins TRBV14 to TRBJ2-7, with 9 nucleotides matching TRBD1. CDR3 length: 19 residues. Trimming cost V 1 base and J 1 base; bases outside gene matches: 14. CDR1 and CDR2 (germline): SGHDN, FVKESK. The CDR3, as DNA: TGTGCCAGCAGCCAAGCGCACAGGGGGCTGGGTAGCGGGTCCTACGAGCAGTACTTC. It translates to CASSQAHRGLGSGSYEQYF.

This chain joins TRBV2 and TRBJ2-3, with a possible D match to TRBD2 (5 bases). Looked up from germline, CDR1 is SNHLY and CDR2 is FYNNEI. This CDR3 spans 13 amino acids. V was clipped by 8 bases and J by 6 bases, with 15 bases between them. The CDR3 nucleotides read TGTGCCAGCCTAAGAGAGGGTGTCGATACGCAGTATTTT. Encoded protein: CASLREGVDTQYF.

This clone was observed a handful of times. This chain links TRBV2 with TRBJ2-1; D gene unclear. The V end lost 2 bases, the J end lost 4 bases, and 9 bases lay between the germline ends. CDR1 SNHLY and CDR2 FYNNEI come from the germline V gene. The CDR3 runs 14 residues. In nucleotides, the CDR3 is TGTGCCAGCAGTGAATCGGTCCCATACAATGAGCAGTTCTTC. This codes for CASSESVPYNEQFF.

V usage is TRBV6-6 and J usage is TRBJ2-1, with 11 bases fitting TRBD2. The CDR3 runs to 15 residues. V gave up 5 bases and J gave up 8 bases; unmatched junction bases: 8. Germline assignment: CDR1 MNHNY and CDR2 SVGAGI (reference sequence). The chain's CDR3 is CASSLIAGGPDEQFF. In nucleotides, the CDR3 is TGTGCCAGCAGTCTTATAGCGGGAGGGCCCGATGAGCAGTTCTTC.

The genes are TRBV7-2 and TRBJ1-2; TRBD1 is a possible D gene (6 bases). The V gene's germline CDR1 is SGHTA and CDR2 FQGNSA. Trimming removed 5 bases at V and 6 bases at J, with 13 bases between. The length of the CDR3 is 13 residues. CDR3 protein: CASSLAGDHGYTF. CDR3 nucleotide sequence: TGTGCCAGCAGCCTGGCAGGGGACCATGGCTACACCTTC. Combining the CDR3 with reference TRBV7-2 and TRBJ1-2 gives the whole variable domain GAGVSQSPSNKVTEKGKDVELRCDPISGHTALYWYRQSLGQGLEFLIYFQGNSAPDKSGLPSDRFSAERTGGSVSTLTIQRTQQEDSAVYLCASSLAGDHGYTFGSGTRLTVV.

The chain recombines TRBV19 with TRBJ2-5, with TRBD2 as a possible D gene (7 bases). Germline CDR1 reads LNHDA; CDR2 reads SQIVND (reference sequence). The CDR3 runs to 16 residues. V lost 4 bases, J lost 5 bases, and 20 bases lay in between. CDR3 in DNA: TGTGCCAGTAGTACGACCTTACCGGGGGGCAGGGAGACCCAGTACTTC. Translation: CASSTTLPGGRETQYF.

J is TRBJ1-5 and V is TRBV6-5, with a tentative D call TRBD1 (6 bases). The V gene lost 7 bases and the J gene lost 1 base, with 14 bases spanning the gap. Per germline, CDR1 MNHEY and CDR2 SVGAGI. The CDR3 contains 15 residues. In DNA, the CDR3 is TGTGCCAGCACCCGACAGGTAATGAGCAATCAGCCCCAGCATTTT. It yields the protein CASTRQVMSNQPQHF.

The V and J genes are TRBV11-2 and TRBJ1-6, with D possibly TRBD1 on 6 matching bases. The germline V gene has CDR1 SGHAT and CDR2 FQNNGV. The CDR3 has 16 residues. V was pared by 0 bases and J by 9 bases, with 15 bases between. CDR3 residues: CASSLDPPTRGSPLHF. The CDR3 DNA follows: TGTGCCAGCAGCTTAGACCCCCCGACCAGGGGTTCACCCCTCCACTTT.

This chain links TRBV18 with TRBJ2-1; D gene uncertain. CDR3 length: 12 residues. Looked up from germline, CDR1 is KGHSH and CDR2 is LQKENI. V was cut by 7 bases and J by 0 bases, with 4 bases left in between. For the CDR3, the DNA is TGTGCCAGCTTACACTCCTACAATGAGCAGTTCTTC. Its translation is CASLHSYNEQFF.

This rearrangement joins TRBV28 to TRBJ1-1; no clear D gene. Between the trimmed V and J ends, which lost 3 bases and 1 base, there was a span of 18 bases. This CDR3 has 17 residues. Germline loops: CDR1 MDHEN, CDR2 SYDVKM. DNA of the CDR3: TGTGCCAGCAGTTTTCCCCTCCGGACTGATTGGAACACTGAAGCTTTCTTT. It codes for CASSFPLRTDWNTEAFF.

The DNA for the CDR3 is TGTGCCAGCTCACCTATGACAGGCCTGAACACTGAAGCTTTCTTT. Amino acid sequence: CASSPMTGLNTEAFF. The chain recombines TRBV18 with TRBJ1-1, with D possibly TRBD1 on 6 matching bases. V shed 3 bases and J shed 0 bases, with 11 bases lying between them. This CDR3 contains 15 residues. Germline V gene data show CDR1 as KGHSH and CDR2 as LQKENI.